These T cell receptor beta chains were read from a single sample in a study of T cell repertoires and HLA-DP antigens. Antigens of these TCRs are unknown. The protocol was immunoSEQ multiplex PCR, while the TCRdb copy is restricted to in-frame clones and leaves out a portion. The top ten hold approximately 0.29% of the sample, which has more than 90,000 clones, about 91% seen once. Sequenced input: CD4+ T cells from PBMCs. All receptors derive from a woman aged 18-29 years in good health and CMV-seronegative. The CDR3 runs from the conserved cysteine through the conserved F or W. Fields, in order: J gene, V gene, CDR3 protein.

j_call: TRBJ1-6
v_call: TRBV2
cdr3_aa: CASSLRQGGSPLHF

j_call: -
v_call: TRBV11-2
cdr3_aa: CASSPLGRGAYEQYF

j_call: TRBJ2-3
v_call: TRBV9
cdr3_aa: CASSFPEGGVRTDTQYF

j_call: TRBJ1-4
v_call: TRBV19
cdr3_aa: CASSPGEKLFF

j_call: TRBJ1-5
v_call: TRBV30
cdr3_aa: CAWTKGARNQPQHF

j_call: TRBJ1-1
v_call: TRBV2
cdr3_aa: CASSEAGGRMNTEAFF

j_call: TRBJ2-1
v_call: TRBV11-2
cdr3_aa: CASSFSGGTYNEQFF

j_call: TRBJ2-3
v_call: TRBV11-2
cdr3_aa: CASSLVGDTQYF

j_call: TRBJ1-1
v_call: TRBV6-5
cdr3_aa: CAVLRTSNTEAFF

j_call: TRBJ2-3
v_call: TRBV5-1
cdr3_aa: CASSLLGTGFDTQYF

j_call: TRBJ1-6
v_call: TRBV7-3
cdr3_aa: CASSLGSWRNSPLHF

j_call: TRBJ2-7
v_call: TRBV7-6
cdr3_aa: CASSSHLQGREFYEQYF

j_call: TRBJ2-5
v_call: TRBV5-1
cdr3_aa: CASSWDVGAQETQYF

j_call: TRBJ1-2
v_call: TRBV10-3
cdr3_aa: CARMTGRLGIGYTF

j_call: TRBJ2-1
v_call: TRBV5-1
cdr3_aa: CASSLGGHEQFF

j_call: TRBJ2-3
v_call: TRBV9
cdr3_aa: CASSAAQGARSTDTQYF

j_call: TRBJ2-7
v_call: TRBV2
cdr3_aa: CASSSLLAGINEQYF

j_call: TRBJ1-6
v_call: TRBV28
cdr3_aa: CATDSPYRVRYNSPLHF

j_call: TRBJ2-1
v_call: TRBV28
cdr3_aa: CASSPAYNEQFF

j_call: TRBJ2-1
v_call: TRBV6-6
cdr3_aa: CASSYDFGGSNEQFF

j_call: TRBJ2-2
v_call: TRBV19
cdr3_aa: CASIPGRLYTGELFF

j_call: TRBJ2-5
v_call: TRBV5-1
cdr3_aa: CASSSGGLAGVETQYF

j_call: TRBJ2-2
v_call: TRBV19
cdr3_aa: CASSIEVSGELFF

j_call: TRBJ1-5
v_call: TRBV28
cdr3_aa: CASSLWNQPQHF

j_call: TRBJ1-4
v_call: TRBV7-2
cdr3_aa: CASSLRGANEKLFF

j_call: TRBJ2-5
v_call: TRBV7-3
cdr3_aa: CASSLTRETQYF

j_call: TRBJ2-5
v_call: TRBV10-3
cdr3_aa: CAISEGRGYQETQYF

j_call: TRBJ2-5
v_call: TRBV28
cdr3_aa: CASSLSTSGGSGTQYF

j_call: TRBJ1-5
v_call: TRBV28
cdr3_aa: CASSIGGAGANQPQHF

j_call: TRBJ2-5
v_call: TRBV28
cdr3_aa: CASSLSGGRGETQYF

j_call: TRBJ2-3
v_call: TRBV19
cdr3_aa: CASSSSGLAVGHGTDTQYF

j_call: TRBJ2-2
v_call: TRBV6-6
cdr3_aa: CASRPLGGSNTGELFF

j_call: TRBJ1-6
v_call: TRBV5-1
cdr3_aa: CASSSLTGSNSPLHF

j_call: TRBJ1-5
v_call: TRBV9
cdr3_aa: CASSVGVAGNQPQHF

j_call: TRBJ1-1
v_call: TRBV5-1
cdr3_aa: CASGNVRGGRTEAFF

j_call: TRBJ2-7
v_call: TRBV27
cdr3_aa: CASSFKRASYEQYF

j_call: TRBJ1-3
v_call: TRBV10-3
cdr3_aa: CASRQVPGPSSGNTIYF

j_call: TRBJ2-4
v_call: TRBV6-1
cdr3_aa: CASSERRPGLSKNIQYF

j_call: TRBJ2-6
v_call: TRBV18
cdr3_aa: CASSYDLSGANVLTF

j_call: TRBJ2-1
v_call: TRBV7-2
cdr3_aa: CASSKRQAPPYNEQFF

j_call: TRBJ2-3
v_call: TRBV4-2
cdr3_aa: CASSQDLSGASTDTQYF

j_call: TRBJ2-3
v_call: TRBV2
cdr3_aa: CASSLLAGSTDTQYF

j_call: TRBJ2-7
v_call: TRBV28
cdr3_aa: CASSLGPSAYEQYF

j_call: TRBJ1-4
v_call: TRBV15
cdr3_aa: CATSRDPRQGREKLFF

j_call: TRBJ2-3
v_call: TRBV7-2
cdr3_aa: CASTLTSTDTQYF

j_call: TRBJ1-2
v_call: TRBV18
cdr3_aa: CASSLFGASNYGYTF

j_call: TRBJ2-3
v_call: TRBV7-2
cdr3_aa: CASSRGGSTDTQYF

j_call: TRBJ1-3
v_call: TRBV18
cdr3_aa: CASSPAGVGNTIYF

j_call: TRBJ1-1
v_call: TRBV11-2
cdr3_aa: CASSLDLTVMNTEAFF

j_call: TRBJ1-1
v_call: TRBV10-2
cdr3_aa: CASKGAIHKNTEAFF